This TCR beta chain was found in a study of cytomegalovirus exposure and HLA in healthy donors. Germline trimming cut 4 bases from V and 1 base from J; bases unmatched to any gene: 4. Per the germline V gene, CDR1 is LNHDA and CDR2 is SQIVND (reference sequence). This CDR3 spans 15 amino acids. Primers: 60 Vbeta forward and 13 Jbeta reverse. Clones were sequenced by immunoSEQ multiplex PCR, and TCRdb holds only the in-frame ones, with some missing. This table has about 160,000 clones, around 88% appearing once. Study-level findings and limits: An analysis was carried out at a later point. It showed that HLA-associated TCR beta chains were more clonally expanded than equally common non-associated chains. TCR beta V segments were, for the most part, productive about 87% or about 30% of the time in an earlier analysis. It was only CMV serostatus that was available as immune exposure information. Analyses of presence/absence relied on an assumption of roughly uniform sequencing depth across donors.

Regarding this clone: No antigen is known for it.

The chain has TRBV19 and TRBJ1-5, with 7 nucleotides matching TRBD1. Sequenced input: PBMCs. The clonotype originates from a young woman in good health and CMV-seronegative. This CDR3 is CASSTGQQSNQPQHF. CDR3 sequence (DNA): TGTGCCAGTAGTACGGGACAGCAAAGCAATCAGCCCCAGCATTTT.